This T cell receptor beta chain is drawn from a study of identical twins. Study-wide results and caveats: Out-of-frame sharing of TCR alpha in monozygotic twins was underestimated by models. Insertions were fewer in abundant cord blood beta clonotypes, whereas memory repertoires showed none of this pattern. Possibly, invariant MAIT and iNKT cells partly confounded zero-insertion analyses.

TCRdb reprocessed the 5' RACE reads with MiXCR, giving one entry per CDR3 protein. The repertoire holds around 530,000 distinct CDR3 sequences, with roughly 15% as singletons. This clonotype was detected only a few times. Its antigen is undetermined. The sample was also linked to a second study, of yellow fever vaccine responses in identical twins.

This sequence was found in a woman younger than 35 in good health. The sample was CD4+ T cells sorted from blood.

CDR3: CASSQEMTVGYTF. Written as DNA, the CDR3 is TGCGCCAGCAGCCAAGAGATGACTGTGGGCTACACCTTC. The chain carries TRBV4-1 and TRBJ1-2, with D unresolved. CDR3 length: 13 residues. The germline gives CDR1 MGHRA, CDR2 YSYEKL. Deletions cut 0 bases from V and 8 bases from J, with 10 bases between.